One sample yielded the 4 T cell receptor beta chains listed below, sequenced in a study of cytomegalovirus exposure and HLA in healthy donors. Primers: 60 Vbeta forward and 13 Jbeta reverse. Profiled with immunoSEQ multiplex PCR; TCRdb holds only in-frame clones, not every one. In the table there are 100,000 to 150,000 clones, nearly 80% of which are singletons. Specimen: PBMCs. The receptors shown here come from a male donor in good health and CMV-seronegative.

The chain recombines TRBV7-2 with TRBJ1-2, with TRBD1 as a possible D gene (6 bases). This CDR3 has 17 residues. V lost 2 bases and J 4 bases, leaving 20 bases between the germline ends. In germline, CDR1 is SGHTA, CDR2 FQGNSA. In DNA, the CDR3 is TGTGCCAGCAGCTTAACACAAACAAACAGGGTCCTCTATGGCTACACCTTC. Residues: CASSLTQTNRVLYGYTF. The whole variable domain, filled in from reference TRBV7-2 and TRBJ1-2, reads GAGVSQSPSNKVTEKGKDVELRCDPISGHTALYWYRQSLGQGLEFLIYFQGNSAPDKSGLPSDRFSAERTGGSVSTLTIQRTQQEDSAVYLCASSLTQTNRVLYGYTFGSGTRLTVV.

This chain links TRBV9 with TRBJ1-2; TRBD1 agrees at 12 bases. Germline loops: CDR1 SGDLS, CDR2 YYNGEE. Trimming took 4 bases from V and 8 from J; bases not matched to a gene: 15. The CDR3 consists of 17 residues. The CDR3 region has the DNA TGTGCCAGCAGCACAAACTTCCGGGACAGGGGGCTGGGGGGCTACACCTTC. Its translation: CASSTNFRDRGLGGYTF.

This clone has only a few counts. The chain uses TRBV29-1 and TRBJ2-7; TRBD2 aligns across 10 bases. The CDR3 consists of 14 residues. Germline CDR1 reads SQVTM; CDR2 reads ANQGSEA. Losses at the gene ends were 5 bases for V and 0 bases for J; bases not matched to a gene: 4. CDR3 residues: CSVLAGGLSYEQYF. The CDR3 DNA sequence: TGCAGCGTTTTAGCGGGGGGCCTCTCCTACGAGCAGTACTTC.

This sequence joins TRBV27 and TRBJ1-4; possibly TRBD1 for D (6 bases). The CDR3 is 15 residues long. V lost 1 base and J 3 bases, leaving 9 bases between the germline ends. The germline V gene has CDR1 MNHEY and CDR2 SMNVEV (reference sequence). This chain's CDR3 is CASSLFGTSNEKLFF. The CDR3 coding sequence is TGTGCCAGCAGTTTATTTGGGACATCTAATGAAAAACTGTTTTTT.